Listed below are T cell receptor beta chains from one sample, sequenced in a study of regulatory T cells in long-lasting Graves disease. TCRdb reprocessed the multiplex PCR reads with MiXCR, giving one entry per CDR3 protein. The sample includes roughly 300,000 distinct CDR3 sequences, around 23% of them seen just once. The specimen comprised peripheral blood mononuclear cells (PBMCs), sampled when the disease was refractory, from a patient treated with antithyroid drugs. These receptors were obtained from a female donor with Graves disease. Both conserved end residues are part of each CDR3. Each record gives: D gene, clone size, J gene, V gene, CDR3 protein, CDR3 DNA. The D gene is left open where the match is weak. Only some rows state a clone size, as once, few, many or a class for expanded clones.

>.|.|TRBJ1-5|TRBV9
CASSLGQFDQPQHF
TGTGCCAGCAGCTTAGGACAGTTCGATCAGCCCCAGCATTTT
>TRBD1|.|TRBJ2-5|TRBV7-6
CASSSGTGMETQYF
TGTGCCAGCAGCTCCGGGACAGGGATGGAGACCCAGTACTTC
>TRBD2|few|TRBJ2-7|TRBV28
CAGSLTSGRAYEQYF
TGTGCCGGCAGTCTAACTAGCGGGCGTGCCTACGAGCAGTACTTC
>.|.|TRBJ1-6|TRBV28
CASSPGGGRRAPLHF
TGTGCCAGCAGTCCGGGGGGGGGACGTCGAGCACCCCTCCACTTT
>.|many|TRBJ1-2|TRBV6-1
CASSVVLDGYTF
TGTGCCAGCAGTGTGGTTTTAGATGGCTACACCTTC
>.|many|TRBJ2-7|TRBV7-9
CASSPSGAYEQYF
TGTGCCAGCAGCCCATCGGGGGCCTACGAGCAGTACTTC
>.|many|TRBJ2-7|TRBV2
CASSEALRGSEQYF
TGTGCCAGCAGTGAAGCGCTGAGGGGTAGCGAGCAGTACTTC
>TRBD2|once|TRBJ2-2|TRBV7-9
CASSQGLAVQTGELFF
TGTGCCAGCAGCCAGGGACTAGCGGTCCAAACCGGGGAGCTGTTTTTT
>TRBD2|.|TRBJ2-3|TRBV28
CASSTGTSGRNTQYF
TGTGCCAGCAGTACAGGGACTAGCGGGAGAAATACGCAGTATTTT
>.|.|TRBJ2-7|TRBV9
CASSVSAIRSYEQYF
TGTGCCAGCAGCGTATCTGCGATTAGGTCCTACGAGCAGTACTTC
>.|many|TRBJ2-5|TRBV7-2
CASSFRGLQETQYF
TGTGCCAGCAGCTTTCGAGGCCTCCAAGAGACCCAGTACTTC
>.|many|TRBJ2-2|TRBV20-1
CSASTPGGELFF
TGCAGTGCTAGTACCCCTGGCGGGGAGCTGTTTTTT
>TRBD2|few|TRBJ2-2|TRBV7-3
CASSFRAGANTGELFF
TGTGCCAGCAGCTTCAGGGCGGGAGCGAACACCGGGGAGCTGTTTTTT
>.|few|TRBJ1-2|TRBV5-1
CASSFTPGNFYTF
TGCGCCAGCAGCTTCACACCAGGGAACTTCTACACCTTC
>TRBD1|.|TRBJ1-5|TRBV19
CASRPGQPNQPQHF
TGTGCCAGTAGACCGGGACAGCCTAATCAGCCCCAGCATTTT
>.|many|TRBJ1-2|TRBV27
CASRSRTRDYGYTF
TGTGCCAGCAGATCCCGGACGAGGGACTATGGCTACACCTTC
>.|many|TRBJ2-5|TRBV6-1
CASSNYDGSPQYF
TGTGCCAGCAGCAACTACGACGGGAGTCCCCAGTACTTC
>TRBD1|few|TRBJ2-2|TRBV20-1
CSAQGTGNTGELFF
TGCAGTGCCCAAGGGACAGGGAACACCGGGGAGCTGTTTTTT
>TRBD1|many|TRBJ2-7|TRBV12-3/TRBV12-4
CASRTGQGATYEQYF
TGTGCCAGCCGAACCGGACAGGGGGCTACCTACGAGCAGTACTTC
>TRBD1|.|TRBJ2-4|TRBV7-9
CASSLATGGTNIQYF
TGTGCCAGCAGCTTAGCTACAGGGGGTACTAACATTCAGTACTTC
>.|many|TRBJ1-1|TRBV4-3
CASSQYRDTEAFF
TGCGCCAGCAGCCAATACAGGGACACTGAAGCTTTCTTT
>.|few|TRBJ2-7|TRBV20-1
CSASWVSSYEQYF
TGCAGTGCTAGCTGGGTGTCCTCCTACGAGCAGTACTTC
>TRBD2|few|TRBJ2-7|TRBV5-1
CASRKVTSDGYEQYF
TGCGCCAGCAGGAAGGTGACTAGCGACGGCTACGAGCAGTACTTC
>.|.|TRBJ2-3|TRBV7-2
CASSLDWASEYTDTQYF
TGTGCCAGCAGCTTAGATTGGGCTAGCGAATACACAGATACGCAGTATTTT
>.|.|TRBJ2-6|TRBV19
CASNLGAGANVLTF
TGTGCCAGTAATTTAGGGGCTGGGGCCAACGTCCTGACTTTC
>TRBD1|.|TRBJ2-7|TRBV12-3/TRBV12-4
CASSPSGQGHEQYF
TGTGCCAGCAGTCCCTCGGGACAGGGACACGAGCAGTACTTC
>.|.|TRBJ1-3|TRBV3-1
CASSQGAGRGNTIYF
TGTGCCAGCAGCCAAGGGGCAGGGAGAGGAAACACCATATATTTT
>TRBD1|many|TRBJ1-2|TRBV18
CASSPGDRAFYGYTF
TGTGCCAGCTCACCGGGGGACAGGGCCTTCTATGGCTACACCTTC
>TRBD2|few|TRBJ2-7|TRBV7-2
CASSQEASGSYEQYF
TGTGCCAGCAGCCAAGAGGCTAGCGGGAGCTACGAGCAGTACTTC
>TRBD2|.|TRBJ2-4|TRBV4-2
CASRPSGSFDIQYF
TGTGCCAGTCGTCCTAGCGGGAGTTTTGACATTCAGTACTTC
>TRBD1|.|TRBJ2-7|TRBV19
CASSRQGDYEQYF
TGTGCCAGTAGTCGTCAGGGGGACTACGAGCAGTACTTC
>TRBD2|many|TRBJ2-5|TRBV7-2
CASSRGLAVPAGETQYF
TGTGCCAGCAGCAGGGGACTAGCGGTCCCCGCTGGGGAGACCCAGTACTTC
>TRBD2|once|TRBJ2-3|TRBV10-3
CATHPSGRSDTQYF
TGTGCCACCCACCCCTCCGGGAGGTCGGATACGCAGTATTTT
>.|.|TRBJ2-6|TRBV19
CASSIIGQSYSGANVLTF
TGTGCCAGTAGTATTATAGGGCAGTCCTACTCTGGGGCCAACGTCCTGACTTTC
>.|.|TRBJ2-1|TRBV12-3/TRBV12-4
CASTPTEVYNEQFF
TGTGCCAGCACCCCGACGGAAGTATACAATGAGCAGTTCTTC
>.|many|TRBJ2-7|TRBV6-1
CASSQSGSSYEQYF
TGTGCCAGCAGTCAATCAGGGAGCTCCTACGAGCAGTACTTC
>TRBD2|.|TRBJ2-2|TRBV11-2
CASSFGGGNTGELFF
TGTGCCAGCAGCTTCGGGGGGGGGAACACCGGGGAGCTGTTTTTT